Listed below are T cell receptor beta chains from one sample, sequenced in a study of blood T cell repertoires in COVID-19. The assay was immunoSEQ multiplex PCR, and TCRdb's table has in-frame clones only and misses some. The data show 210,000 or so clones, with around 89% seen just once and more than 4.5% held by the top ten. The sequencing sample was made of peripheral blood. All receptors derive from a woman aged 40 to 55 with acute or convalescent COVID-19. The CDR3 runs from the conserved cysteine through the conserved F or W. A D gene is named only where the DNA matches it firmly. Rows may omit the clone size; those that give it use once, few, many or a size class.

>TRBJ1-2|TRBV5-1|.|.
TGCGCCAGCAGCTTGGAACACAGGCTCTATGGCTACACCTTC
CASSLEHRLYGYTF
>TRBJ1-2|TRBV6-5|TRBD1|.
TGTGCCAGCAGTAGCCAGGGACAGGGGATCTATGGCTACACCTTC
CASSSQGQGIYGYTF
>TRBJ1-5|TRBV15|TRBD1|.
TGTGCCACCAGCAGGGACAGGGCACCATATCAGCCCCAGCATTTT
CATSRDRAPYQPQHF
>TRBJ1-4|TRBV21-1|.|.
TGTGCCAGCAGCAAACCCGAGGCAGAGGACTCCGAAAAACTGTTTTTT
CASSKPEAEDSEKLFF
>TRBJ2-2|TRBV6-5|.|once
TGTGCCAGCAGTCAGAACACCGGGGAGCTGTTTTTT
CASSQNTGELFF
>TRBJ2-1|TRBV2|.|once
TGTGCCAGCAGTGGACAGTACAATGAGCAGTTCTTC
CASSGQYNEQFF
>TRBJ1-1|TRBV2|.|.
TGTGCCAGCACCTTGGCAGATCAAATGAACACTGAAGCTTTCTTT
CASTLADQMNTEAFF
>TRBJ2-1|TRBV19|.|few
TGTGCCAGTAGTAGAGGAGGAAGCTCCTACAATGAGCAGTTCTTC
CASSRGGSSYNEQFF
>TRBJ1-6|TRBV6-5|.|.
TGTGCCAGCCGGAGGGGCCAGGAGGAATCACCCCTCCACTTT
CASRRGQEESPLHF
>TRBJ1-1|TRBV2|TRBD1|.
TGTGCCAGCAGGCAGACAGGGGGCAGGTGGACTGAAGCTTTCTTT
CASRQTGGRWTEAFF
>TRBJ1-5|TRBV12-5|.|.
TGTGCTAGTGGTTTGCCGCGGAGCAATCAGCCCCAGCATTTT
CASGLPRSNQPQHF
>TRBJ2-5|TRBV11-3|TRBD2|.
TGTGCCAGCAGCTTGAGTTCGGGGGGGGAGACCCAGTACTTC
CASSLSSGGETQYF
>TRBJ1-2|TRBV5-1|TRBD1|.
TGCGCCAGCAGCTGGGCGGGACAGGGGGCAAATGGCTACACCTTC
CASSWAGQGANGYTF
>TRBJ2-2|TRBV25-1|.|.
TGTGCCAGCAGCCAGACAGGCACCGGGGAGCTGTTTTTT
CASSQTGTGELFF
>TRBJ2-1|TRBV5-4|.|.
TGTGCCAGCAGTCACAAAGACTCCGGGGAGCAGTTCTTC
CASSHKDSGEQFF
>TRBJ2-2|TRBV11-3|.|.
TGTGCCTCTATCGGGGAGGACGGGGAGCTGTTTTTT
CASIGEDGELFF
>TRBJ2-3|TRBV3-1/TRBV3-2|TRBD1|.
TGTGCCAGCAGCCCTTACAGGGGGCCTAGCACAGATACGCAGTATTTT
CASSPYRGPSTDTQYF
>TRBJ1-3|TRBV6-5|.|.
TGTGCCAGCAGTTGGACAGTCTCTGGAAACACCATATATTTT
CASSWTVSGNTIYF
>TRBJ2-5|TRBV7-2|TRBD2|.
TGTGCCAGCAGCTCCGGACCGGGGGGGGAGACCCAGTACTTC
CASSSGPGGETQYF
>TRBJ2-5|TRBV5-4|.|.
TGTGCCAGCAGCACCTGGACAGCTACTTACCAAGAGACCCAGTACTTC
CASSTWTATYQETQYF
>TRBJ2-5|TRBV5-1|TRBD1|.
TGCGCCAGCAGCCAAGGGGGCCCCTTGAGTGTGGAGACCCAGTACTTC
CASSQGGPLSVETQYF
>TRBJ1-5|TRBV10-3|.|few
TGTGCCATCAGTGGGGATGTGGCAGGGTCCAATCAGCCCCAGCATTTT
CAISGDVAGSNQPQHF
>TRBJ2-2|TRBV9|.|.
TGTGCCAGCAGCGTAGTGGGCGTTAACACCGGGGAGCTGTTTTTT
CASSVVGVNTGELFF
>TRBJ2-2|TRBV9|.|.
TGTGCCAGCAGCCTAGTTAACGGGGAGCTGTTTTTT
CASSLVNGELFF
>TRBJ2-3|TRBV4-2|TRBD2|once
TGTGCCAGCAGCCACGGACTAGCGGGGGGGCCCAATCTGGTCACAGATACGCAGTATTTT
CASSHGLAGGPNLVTDTQYF
>TRBJ2-5|TRBV3-1/TRBV3-2|.|.
TGTGCCAGCAGCCAACCTCTAATCGCTGAAGAGACCCAGTACTTC
CASSQPLIAEETQYF
>TRBJ1-4|TRBV2|.|.
TGTGCCAGCAGTGGGAGTAATGAAAAACTGTTTTTT
CASSGSNEKLFF
>TRBJ2-3|TRBV21-1|.|once
TGTGCCAGCACCACCGGGACTAGCGGGGGGGATGAAGAGGGAGATACGCAGTATTTT
CASTTGTSGGDEEGDTQYF
>TRBJ1-2|TRBV18|TRBD1|.
TGTGCCAGCTCACCACCGGGGACAGGGGGCAACTATGGCTACACCTTC
CASSPPGTGGNYGYTF
>TRBJ1-2|TRBV5-1|.|.
TGCGCCAGCAGCATAACAGGGAGGGACGACGGCTACACCTTC
CASSITGRDDGYTF
>TRBJ2-3|TRBV7-9|.|.
TGTGCCAGCAGCTCCCCTAGGGGCTTCTACACAGATACGCAGTATTTT
CASSSPRGFYTDTQYF
>TRBJ2-1|TRBV12-3/TRBV12-4|.|.
TGTGCCAGCAGTCTGCTAGCCCACAATGAGCAGTTCTTC
CASSLLAHNEQFF
>TRBJ1-4|TRBV2|TRBD1|.
TGTGCCAGCAGTGAAGGACCGGGACAGGGGGATGAAAAACTGTTTTTT
CASSEGPGQGDEKLFF
>TRBJ2-3|TRBV6-1|TRBD2|.
TGTGCCAGCAGTGCAAGATCTAGCGGACGCACAGATACGCAGTATTTT
CASSARSSGRTDTQYF
>TRBJ1-5|TRBV9|.|.
TGTGCCAGCAGCGTAGGACTGAGTAGCAATCAGCCCCAGCATTTT
CASSVGLSSNQPQHF
>TRBJ2-3|TRBV5-4|TRBD2|.
TGTGCCAGCAGCTTGGCGGGGGGGTACACAGATACGCAGTATTTT
CASSLAGGYTDTQYF
>TRBJ1-3|TRBV5-1|.|.
TGCGCCAGCAGCTTGGGTGGACAGTCCTCTGGAAACACCATATATTTT
CASSLGGQSSGNTIYF
>TRBJ1-2|TRBV6-5|.|.
TGTGCCAGCCGTACTGAGGGACTCTGGGGCTACACCTTC
CASRTEGLWGYTF
>TRBJ1-1|TRBV30|.|.
TGTGCCTGGACTTACGGGTACACTGAAGCTTTCTTT
CAWTYGYTEAFF
>TRBJ2-3|TRBV5-4|TRBD1|.
TGTGCCAGCAGGACGCCGGGACAGCCCACAGATACGCAGTATTTT
CASRTPGQPTDTQYF
>TRBJ1-2|TRBV12-3/TRBV12-4|.|.
TGTGCCAGCAGTCCAGACATCTATGGCTACACCTTC
CASSPDIYGYTF
>TRBJ1-6|TRBV12-3/TRBV12-4|.|few
TGTGCCAGCGGTCTGGTCCAAGCGTCACCCCTCCACTTT
CASGLVQASPLHF
>TRBJ2-6|TRBV5-6|.|.
TGTGCCAGCGGACTCTCTGGGGCCAACGTCCTGACTTTC
CASGLSGANVLTF
>TRBJ1-2|TRBV29-1|TRBD1|.
TGCAGCGTTGGGGGGGACAGGGGCTATGGCTACACCTTC
CSVGGDRGYGYTF
>TRBJ1-3|TRBV5-1|TRBD1|.
TGCGCCAGCAGCCCGGACAGGATTTTCTCTGGAAACACCATATATTTT
CASSPDRIFSGNTIYF
>TRBJ1-2|TRBV3-1/TRBV3-2|.|.
TGTGCCAGCAGCCCAGACCGGGGGAACTATGGCTACACCTTC
CASSPDRGNYGYTF
>TRBJ1-6|TRBV6-5|.|.
TGTGCCAGCAGTTACCTGGACAGTCTGAATTCACCCCTCCACTTT
CASSYLDSLNSPLHF
>TRBJ1-1|TRBV5-1|.|.
TGCGCCAGCAGCTTGGCGAGGAGGGGCGCTGAAGCTTTCTTT
CASSLARRGAEAFF
>TRBJ1-2|TRBV20-1|.|few
TGCAGTGCTAGTTTTCGCCCACAGGGCAGGAGTGGCTACACCTTC
CSASFRPQGRSGYTF
>TRBJ2-2|TRBV19|TRBD1|.
TGTGCCAGTAGTACGGCAGGGGGCTACACCGGGGAGCTGTTTTTT
CASSTAGGYTGELFF